These 29 T cell receptor beta chains share one sample of origin, sequenced in a study of T cell responses to AZD1222 COVID-19 vaccine. Assay: immunoSEQ multiplex PCR; the TCRdb copy retains only in-frame clones and omits some. The profile shows 150,000 to 200,000 clones, 90% of them singletons. Sequencing was performed on peripheral blood, taken on day 0 of AZD1222 vaccination. These receptors all come from an adult in good health.

This clone occurred once. The chain joins TRBV3-1 (or the pseudogene TRBV3-2) to TRBJ1-2; possibly TRBD1 for D (5 bases). This CDR3 region has 18 residues. Per germline, CDR1 LGHDT and CDR2 YNNKEL (reference sequence). Trimming shortened V by 0 bases and J by 3 bases, and 20 bases separated the two germline ends. CDR3 loop: CASSQDRAGKPADYGYTF. CDR3 sequence (DNA): TGTGCCAGCAGCCAAGATAGGGCAGGGAAACCCGCAGACTATGGCTACACCTTC.

V is TRBV6-5 and J is TRBJ1-1, with D hard to call. Germline-derived CDR1 and CDR2 are MNHEY and SVGAGI. The V gene lost 8 bases and the J gene lost 7 bases, with 14 bases spanning the gap. The CDR3 length is 12 residues. The CDR3 loop reads CASFFSDGEAFF. In DNA, the CDR3 is TGTGCCAGCTTTTTTTCGGACGGTGAAGCTTTCTTT.

The V gene is TRBV4-1, the J gene TRBJ1-1; D call uncertain. Germline CDR1 reads MGHRA; CDR2 reads YSYEKL. This CDR3 spans 16 amino acids. V was clipped by 0 bases and J by 3 bases, with 14 bases between them. DNA for the CDR3: TGCGCCAGCAGCCAAGATCTCTGGAGGGAATACACTGAAGCTTTCTTT. It yields the protein CASSQDLWREYTEAFF.

The chain uses TRBV9 and TRBJ1-1; TRBD1 might be the D (5 bases). The CDR3 has 14 residues. CDR1 and CDR2 (germline): SGDLS, YYNGEE. V was shortened by 2 bases and J by 0 bases, with 8 bases between the two germline ends. The CDR3 protein is CASSVGQVNTEAFF. As DNA, the CDR3 is TGTGCCAGCAGCGTGGGGCAAGTGAACACTGAAGCTTTCTTT.

CDR3 bases: TGTGCCAGCAGTGAAATCAAGGGGGGGGCTTATGGCTACACCTTC. Amino acid sequence: CASSEIKGGAYGYTF. The chain is built from TRBV6-1 and TRBJ1-2, with a possible D match to TRBD1 (6 bases). The V gene's germline CDR1 is MNHNS and CDR2 SASEGT. There are 15 residues in the CDR3. V lost 2 bases and J lost 5, with 15 bases in between.

The V gene is TRBV18, the J gene TRBJ2-3; possible D gene TRBD1, 5 bases. The V end lost 4 bases, the J end lost 2 bases, and 10 bases lay between the germline ends. CDR1 is KGHSH, CDR2 LQKENI, per germline. The CDR3 is 14 residues long. CDR3 region: CASSRDRTTDTQYF. In DNA, the CDR3 is TGTGCCAGCTCACGCGACAGAACCACAGATACGCAGTATTTT. The full variable domain, in which reference TRBV18 and TRBJ2-3 provide the parts outside the CDR3, is NAGVMQNPRHLVRRRGQEARLRCSPMKGHSHVYWYRQLPEEGLKFMVYLQKENIIDESGMPKERFSAEFPKEGPSILRIQQVVRGDSAAYFCASSRDRTTDTQYFGPGTRLTVL.

The chain employs TRBV7-9 and TRBJ1-3, with D tentatively TRBD1 (5 bases). This CDR3 spans 14 amino acids. Trimming cost V 5 bases and J 1 base, with 9 bases left between them. Germline-derived CDR1 and CDR2 are SEHNR and FQNEAQ (reference sequence). Here the CDR3 DNA reads TGTGCCAGCAGCCTAGGGGTTTCTGGAAACACCATATATTTT. Translated: CASSLGVSGNTIYF.

The V call is TRBV5-1, the J call TRBJ2-5; no reliable D call. This CDR3 is 13 amino acids long. Germline V gene data show CDR1 as SGHRS and CDR2 as YFSETQ. V lost 1 base, J lost 3 bases, and 7 bases lay in between. The CDR3 loop reads CASSLQTEETQYF. The CDR3 nucleotides are TGCGCCAGCAGCTTGCAAACCGAAGAGACCCAGTACTTC. Using reference TRBV5-1 and TRBJ2-5 for the parts outside the CDR3, the full variable domain is KAGVTQTPRYLIKTRGQQVTLSCSPISGHRSVSWYQQTPGQGLQFLFEYFSETQRNKGNFPGRFSGRQFSNSRSEMNVSTLELGDSALYLCASSLQTEETQYFGPGTRLLVL.

This clone was picked up one time. This chain connects TRBV19 to TRBJ1-4; the D gene is possibly TRBD1 (5 bases). Per germline, CDR1 LNHDA and CDR2 SQIVND (reference sequence). There are 17 residues in the CDR3. V was pared by 7 bases and J by 0 bases, with 18 bases between. The CDR3 region has the DNA TGTGCCAGTACAGGGTCTCCTGGAGGCTCAACTAATGAAAAACTGTTTTTT. As protein: CASTGSPGGSTNEKLFF.

This clone was counted between two and nine times. The rearrangement joins TRBV7-9 to TRBJ1-4; 7 nucleotides match TRBD1. The CDR3 runs to 15 residues. Germline-derived CDR1 and CDR2 are SEHNR and FQNEAQ (reference sequence). V dropped 5 bases and J dropped 4; count of bases not matched to a gene: 7. The CDR3 loop reads CASSPGGQFNEKLFF. The CDR3 region has the DNA TGTGCCAGCAGCCCAGGGGGACAGTTTAATGAAAAACTGTTTTTT.

The chain recombines TRBV28 with TRBJ1-1; D might be TRBD1 (5 bases). V gave up 5 bases and J gave up 1 base, with 11 bases separating them. This CDR3 has 14 amino acids. Germline CDR1 MDHEN, CDR2 SYDVKM. CDR3 sequence: CASSASQENTEAFF. CDR3 sequence (DNA): TGTGCCAGCAGTGCCTCACAGGAGAACACTGAAGCTTTCTTT.

The rearrangement uses TRBV6-5 and TRBJ1-1, with D possibly matching TRBD1 (6 bases). The length of the CDR3 is 13 residues. Trimming took off 7 bases at V and 3 bases at J, with 12 bases between the two ends. Germline V gives CDR1 MNHEY, CDR2 SVGAGI. The CDR3 coding sequence is TGTGCCAGCATCCCGGACAGCTACACTGAAGCTTTCTTT. Protein product: CASIPDSYTEAFF.

The chain links TRBV5-1 to TRBJ1-2, with D maybe TRBD1 (6 bases). V was cut by 1 base and J by 4 bases, with 8 bases left in between. The germline V gene encodes CDR1 SGHRS and CDR2 YFSETQ. This CDR3 is built from 13 residues. DNA of the CDR3: TGCGCCAGCAGCTTGAACAGGGTCTATGGCTACACCTTC. Amino acid sequence: CASSLNRVYGYTF.

V usage is TRBV4-1 and J usage is TRBJ2-3, with 10 bases lining up with TRBD2. The CDR3 runs 17 residues. CDR1 is MGHRA and CDR2 is YSYEKL in the germline V gene. The J segment lost 1 base and the V segment lost 5 bases, leaving 9 bases of the junction unmatched. CDR3 nucleotides: TGCGCCAGCAGCGTCCAGCGGGGGGGCAAGGGCACAGATACGCAGTATTTT. This sequence encodes CASSVQRGGKGTDTQYF.

V gene TRBV7-9 combines with J gene TRBJ1-1; TRBD1 matches at 7 bases. This CDR3 is built from 13 residues. Unmatched junction bases numbered 2, after V lost 4 bases and J lost 3 bases. CDR1 is SEHNR, CDR2 FQNEAQ, per germline (reference sequence). This chain's CDR3 is CASSYRGDTEAFF. In DNA, the CDR3 is TGTGCCAGCAGCTACAGGGGAGACACTGAAGCTTTCTTT.

The chain couples TRBV28 to TRBJ1-5, with no clear D. Trimming took 3 bases from V and 6 from J, leaving 12 bases between them. CDR1 and CDR2 from the germline V gene are MDHEN and SYDVKM. CDR3 size: 14 residues. The CDR3 loop reads CASSLEVSAQPQHF. The CDR3 coding sequence is TGTGCCAGCAGTTTGGAAGTCTCGGCTCAGCCCCAGCATTTT.

The J gene is TRBJ1-6, the V gene TRBV27; D unclear. The CDR3 covers 14 residues. Deletions cut 3 bases from V and 5 bases from J, with 8 bases between. In germline, CDR1 is MNHEY, CDR2 SMNVEV (reference sequence). The CDR3 is CASSFGFNNSPLHF. CDR3 DNA sequence: TGTGCCAGCAGTTTCGGATTTAATAATTCACCCCTCCACTTT.

The genes are TRBV18 and TRBJ2-1; D not resolved. Trimming left V 2 bases short and J 0 bases short, with 14 bases between. The CDR3 runs to 17 residues. The germline gives CDR1 KGHSH, CDR2 LQKENI. The CDR3 loop reads CASSPGVGRSSYNEQFF. In DNA, the CDR3 is TGTGCCAGCTCACCAGGGGTTGGCCGAAGCTCCTACAATGAGCAGTTCTTC.

This chain uses TRBV7-2 with TRBJ2-3; D is perhaps TRBD2 (6 bases). CDR1 is SGHTA and CDR2 is FQGNSA in the germline V gene. Trimming took off 5 bases at V and 6 bases at J, with 12 bases between the two ends. The CDR3 runs to 13 residues. CDR3 nucleotides: TGTGCCAGCAGCGTTGGGGACTCTGATACGCAGTATTTT. Translated: CASSVGDSDTQYF.

Written as DNA, the CDR3 is TGTGCCAGCAGTGAAATAGGTGTAGTCAATCAGCCCCAGCATTTT. Its translation: CASSEIGVVNQPQHF. The V gene is TRBV6-1, the J gene TRBJ1-5; D is uncertain. V lost 2 bases and J 3 bases, leaving 11 bases between the germline ends. This CDR3 has 15 amino acids. The germline V gene encodes CDR1 MNHNS and CDR2 SASEGT.

The J gene is TRBJ1-5, the V gene TRBV6-5, with 10 positions matching TRBD1. V dropped 6 bases and J dropped 7; count of bases not matched to a gene: 3. Germline loops: CDR1 MNHEY, CDR2 SVGAGI. The CDR3 is made up of 13 amino acids. The CDR3 nucleotides read TGTGCCAGCAGCGGACAGGGGGGACAGCCCCAGCATTTT. Protein: CASSGQGGQPQHF.

This chain links TRBV27 with TRBJ2-1, with D possibly TRBD1 on 5 matching bases. V lost 6 bases to trimming and J lost 8 bases, with 11 bases between them. CDR1 MNHEY and CDR2 SMNVEV come from the germline V gene (reference sequence). The CDR3 has 12 amino acids. The CDR3 nucleotides read TGTGCCAGCAGCAACTTAGGGGATGAGCAGTTCTTC. As protein: CASSNLGDEQFF.

The gene calls are TRBV2 and TRBJ1-2; TRBD1 might be the D (5 bases). Trimming removed 2 bases from V and 2 bases from J, with 18 bases in between. Looked up from germline, CDR1 is SNHLY and CDR2 is FYNNEI. The CDR3 length is 17 residues. CDR3 sequence: CASSERGRQGLNYGYTF. The CDR3 DNA reads as TGTGCCAGCAGTGAAAGGGGTAGGCAGGGACTCAACTATGGCTACACCTTC.

This clone turned up a few times. The chain has TRBV15 and TRBJ2-6; D is unresolved. This CDR3 is 15 amino acids long. The V end was cut by 0 bases, the J end by 0 bases, with 3 bases between. CDR1 LNHNV and CDR2 YYDKDF come from the germline V gene (reference sequence). In DNA, the CDR3 is TGTGCCACCAGCAGAGACAACTCTGGGGCCAACGTCCTGACTTTC. It encodes CATSRDNSGANVLTF.

The chain has TRBV7-2 and TRBJ1-4; a possible D gene is TRBD1 (5 bases). Germline V gene data show CDR1 as SGHTA and CDR2 as FQGNSA. V gave up 8 bases and J gave up 0 bases, with 10 bases separating them. The length of the CDR3 is 14 residues. The CDR3 nucleotides read TGTGCCAGCCTCCTGGGACCAACTAATGAAAAACTGTTTTTT. Residues: CASLLGPTNEKLFF. Full variable domain (remainder filled in from reference TRBV7-2 and TRBJ1-4): GAGVSQSPSNKVTEKGKDVELRCDPISGHTALYWYRQSLGQGLEFLIYFQGNSAPDKSGLPSDRFSAERTGGSVSTLTIQRTQQEDSAVYLCASLLGPTNEKLFFGSGTQLSVL.

The V gene is TRBV3-1 (or the pseudogene TRBV3-2), the J gene TRBJ1-6; D not certain. CDR1 and CDR2 (germline): LGHDT, YNNKEL (reference sequence). V shed 0 bases and J shed 7 bases, with 4 bases lying between them. There are 13 residues in the CDR3. The CDR3: CASSQDRNSPLHF. In DNA, the CDR3 is TGTGCCAGCAGCCAAGATAGGAATTCACCCCTCCACTTT.

The V gene is TRBV2, the J gene TRBJ1-4; D gene uncertain. Trimming stripped 1 base from V and 8 bases from J, with 5 bases between. The CDR3 extends over 12 amino acids. Germline CDR1 SNHLY, CDR2 FYNNEI. The CDR3 protein is CASSEVEEKLFF. The CDR3 DNA sequence: TGTGCCAGCAGTGAAGTTGAGGAAAAACTGTTTTTT. The whole variable domain, remainder taken from reference TRBV2 and TRBJ1-4, is EPEVTQTPSHQVTQMGQEVILRCVPISNHLYFYWYRQILGQKVEFLVSFYNNEISEKSEIFDDQFSVERPDGSNFTLKIRSTKLEDSAMYFCASSEVEEKLFFGSGTQLSVL.

The V and J genes are TRBV4-1 and TRBJ2-3; 11 bases match TRBD2. Germline CDR1 and CDR2: MGHRA and YSYEKL. The CDR3 runs to 18 residues. V shed 3 bases and J 4 bases; nucleotides not matched to a gene: 12. CDR3 region: CASSQSRGTSGLSDTQYF. CDR3 coding DNA: TGCGCCAGCAGCCAGAGTCGGGGGACTAGCGGATTGTCAGATACGCAGTATTTT.

The chain recombines TRBV28 with TRBJ1-2; D is unclear. Trimming stripped 5 bases from V and 12 bases from J, with 25 bases between. Germline CDR1 and CDR2: MDHEN and SYDVKM. There are 15 residues in the CDR3. The CDR3 sequence: CASSPHGAYPGMNTF. The CDR3 nucleotides read TGTGCCAGCAGTCCCCACGGCGCTTATCCGGGTATGAACACCTTC.